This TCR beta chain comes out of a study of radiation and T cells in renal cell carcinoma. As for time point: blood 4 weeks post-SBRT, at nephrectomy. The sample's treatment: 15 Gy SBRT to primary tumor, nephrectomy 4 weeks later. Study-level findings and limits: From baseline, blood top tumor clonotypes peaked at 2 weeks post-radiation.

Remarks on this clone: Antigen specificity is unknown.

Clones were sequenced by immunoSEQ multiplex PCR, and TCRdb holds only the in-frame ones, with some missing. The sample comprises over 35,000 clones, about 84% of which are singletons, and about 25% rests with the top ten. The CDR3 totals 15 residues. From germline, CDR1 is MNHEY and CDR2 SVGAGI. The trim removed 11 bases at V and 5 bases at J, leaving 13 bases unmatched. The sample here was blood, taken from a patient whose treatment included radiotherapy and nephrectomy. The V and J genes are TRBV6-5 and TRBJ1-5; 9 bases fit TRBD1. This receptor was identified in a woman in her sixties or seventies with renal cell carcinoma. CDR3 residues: CAHSVDRGVDQPQHF. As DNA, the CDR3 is TGTGCCCACAGCGTTGACAGGGGGGTTGATCAGCCCCAGCATTTT.